The entry below gives a single T cell receptor beta chain sequence along with its context. This clonotype was observed many times. Its antigen is still unknown. No per-base quality is available; no much larger clone lies one base away. Stable Graves' hyperthyroidism was defined as no progression to ophthalmopathy during 18 months of follow-up. Hyperthyroidism patients were newly diagnosed, had a disease duration of under 2 months, and were aged 18 to 65 years. Any patient with an uncontrolled infection, another autoimmune disease, pregnancy or lactation was excluded. Diagnoses were based on clinical symptoms, serum thyroxine and TRAb, thyroid ultrasound and orbital computed tomography. Ficoll-Paque density gradient centrifugation was used to isolate PBMCs from 10 ml of fresh peripheral blood. Total RNA was extracted using Trizol reagent, and RNA quality was assessed on an Agilent 2100 Bioanalyzer.

The CDR3 goes from the cysteine to the phenylalanine over 12 residues. The CDR3 DNA has 36 bases and is translated from base 1. A distance of 10 bases separates the germline ends of V and J, which lose 9 bases and 2 bases respectively. The germline V gene specifies KGHDR as CDR1 and SFDVKD as CDR2. The TCR beta CDR3 regions were amplified from the RNA transcripts. A first-round RT-PCR of the TCR CDR3 used the HTBI primer set with the Qiagen OneStep RT-PCR kit. A second multiplex PCR round built the libraries, followed by size selection and purification. Paired-end sequencing of the libraries was performed with 100 bp reads on an Illumina HiSeq2000. The original methods were these. SOAPnuke was used to process the raw data, removing reads that contained adapters or uncalled bases, had a mean Phred below 15, or lacked an exact match to the constant primer or identifier. COPE v1.2.5 was used to merge high-quality paired reads, and clonotypes were defined as unique nucleotide sequences. Clonotypes were aligned to IMGT TRBV, TRBD and TRBJ reference segments using MiTCR v1.1. Analysis was restricted to V-J combinations with a frequency above 0.0001, which covered 98% to 99.2% of repertoires. The TCS score was defined as the ratio of F50 (clonal expansion) to E x V (chaos), calculated using BLOSUM62-based TCRdist between CDR3 peptides within each V-J. Welch's t-statistics and random forest reduced fewer than 600 V-J features to about 12, which were used in a naive Bayes classifier (R e1071). The similarity between thyroid and blood repertoires was quantified using the Morisita-Horn index. TCRdb applied fastp at Q25 and MiXCR to the public reads, then kept only in-frame beta chains. Under each unique CDR3 protein, matching rows form one entry showing the most common genes and DNA. None of the V and J calls come from the authors' own analysis; TCRdb made them. This sample holds roughly 840,000 distinct CDR3 sequences; around 39% were observed only once. About 9% of the sample is in the top ten clones.

This sample stems from a study of T cells in Graves' hyperthyroidism and ophthalmopathy (dated 2019 in TCRdb). A note on the overall study: Peripheral blood samples were taken at the time of initial diagnosis, prior to any treatment. TCR V-J signatures able to tell the groups apart were searched for in a discovery cohort of more than 90 patients, of whom over 40 had Graves' ophthalmopathy and 57 had stable Graves' hyperthyroidism. Prospective prediction of ophthalmopathy was tested in an independent validation cohort of 18 to 20 hyperthyroidism patients and 15 to 17 patients who later progressed to ophthalmopathy. The roughly 99 discovery patients were divided at random into training and test sets in a 7:3 ratio. The study also compared thyroid tissue and blood T-cell repertoires from five or six Graves' hyperthyroidism patients. After blood sampling, hyperthyroidism patients were treated with methimazole at a starting dose of 30 mg daily, and ophthalmopathy patients were treated with high-dose intravenous methylprednisolone. TCR Vbeta CDR3 sequencing of 130 to 150 peripheral blood samples (under 45 ophthalmopathy, under 80 hyperthyroidism and roughly 17 progressor patients) is reported in the paper.

Broad study findings and their caveats: Ophthalmopathy was separated from stable hyperthyroidism by a 13 V-J signature model, with approximately 86% sensitivity and about 81% specificity obtained in cross-validation and 80%/75% obtained in testing. Most expanded thyroid clonotypes (frequency above 0.001) were also found in blood, which suggests that blood repertoires may mirror thyroid immune responses. In validation, the model predicted progression to ophthalmopathy a median of about 6.8 months before onset, with about 64% sensitivity and about 75% specificity. No statistical method was used to set the sample size in advance, and investigators knew the group allocation.

This receptor chain uses TRBV24-1 and TRBJ2-7; no confident D gene assignment can be made. Sequenced input: blood. This TCR came from a man between 18 and 35 years old with Graves' hyperthyroidism. For the CDR3, the sequence is CATYAVAYEQYF. The nucleotides read TGTGCCACCTATGCAGTCGCCTACGAGCAGTACTTC.